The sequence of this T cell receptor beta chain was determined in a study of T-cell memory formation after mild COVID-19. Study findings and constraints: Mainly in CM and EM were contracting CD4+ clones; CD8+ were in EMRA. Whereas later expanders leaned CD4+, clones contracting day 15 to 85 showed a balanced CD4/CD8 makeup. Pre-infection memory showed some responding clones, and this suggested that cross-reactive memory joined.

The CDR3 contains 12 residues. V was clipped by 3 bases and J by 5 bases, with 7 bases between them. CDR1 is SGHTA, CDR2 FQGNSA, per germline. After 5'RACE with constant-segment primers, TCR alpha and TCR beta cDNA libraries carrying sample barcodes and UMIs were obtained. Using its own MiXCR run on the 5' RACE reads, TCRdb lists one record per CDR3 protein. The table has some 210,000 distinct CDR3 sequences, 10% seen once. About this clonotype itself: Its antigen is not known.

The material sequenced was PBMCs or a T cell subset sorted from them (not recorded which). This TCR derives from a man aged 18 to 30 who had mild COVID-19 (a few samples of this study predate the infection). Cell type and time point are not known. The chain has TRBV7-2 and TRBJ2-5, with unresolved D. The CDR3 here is CASSFGVETQYF. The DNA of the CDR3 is TGTGCCAGCAGCTTTGGCGTTGAGACCCAGTACTTC. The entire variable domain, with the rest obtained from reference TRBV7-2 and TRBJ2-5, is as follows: GAGVSQSPSNKVTEKGKDVELRCDPISGHTALYWYRQSLGQGLEFLIYFQGNSAPDKSGLPSDRFSAERTGGSVSTLTIQRTQQEDSAVYLCASSFGVETQYFGPGTRLLVL.